The 15 T cell receptor beta chains given below trace back to one sample, sequenced in a study of T-cell memory formation after mild COVID-19. In TCRdb, the 5' RACE reads were re-called with MiXCR into one record per CDR3 protein. Of approximately 65,000 distinct CDR3 sequences listed, approximately 15% were seen once; the top ten hold roughly a third. The sequencing input was PBMCs or a T cell subset sorted from them (not recorded which). These TCRs come from an adult woman who had mild COVID-19 (a few samples of this study predate the infection). Cell type and time point are not known.

This clonotype was seen only a few times. The J gene is TRBJ1-1, the V gene TRBV5-8; D is unresolved. In germline, CDR1 is SGHTS, CDR2 YDEGEE. Trimming pared 2 bases from V and 0 bases from J, leaving 11 bases between. The CDR3 is 15 residues long. In DNA, the CDR3 is TGTGCCAGCAGCTTACAATACAGTGTGAACACTGAAGCTTTCTTT. This encodes CASSLQYSVNTEAFF.

V is TRBV7-9 and J is TRBJ1-6; D unresolved. Trimming took 1 base from V and 8 from J, leaving 9 bases between them. The CDR3 contains 14 residues. Per the germline V gene, CDR1 is SEHNR and CDR2 is FQNEAQ (reference sequence). The chain's CDR3 is CASSLDSGHSPLHF. CDR3 DNA sequence: TGTGCCAGCAGCTTAGACAGCGGCCATTCACCCCTCCACTTT.

J is TRBJ2-7 and V is TRBV20-1; a weak D match, TRBD1 (5 bases). This CDR3 comprises 11 residues. Germline values: CDR1 DFQATT, CDR2 SNEGSKA (reference sequence). Trimming cost V 3 bases and J 4 bases, with 7 bases left between them. The CDR3 nucleotides read TGCAGTGCTAGCCGACAGTACGAGCAGTACTTC. Amino acid sequence: CSASRQYEQYF.

The CDR3 here is CASSYSSGPGDEQYF. CDR3 in DNA: TGTGCCAGCAGCTACTCTAGCGGGCCGGGGGACGAGCAGTACTTC. The chain combines TRBV11-1 with TRBJ2-7; 8 nucleotides line up with TRBD2. In germline, CDR1 is SGHAT, CDR2 FQDESV (reference sequence). The CDR3 loop spans 15 amino acids. J gave up 5 bases and V 4 bases, and 10 bases lay outside the gene matches.

The rearrangement joins TRBV9 to TRBJ1-4; possibly TRBD1 for D (6 bases). Germline V gives CDR1 SGDLS, CDR2 YYNGEE. CDR3 size: 15 residues. Trimming cost V 3 bases and J 6 bases, with 15 bases left between them. CDR3 protein: CASSGEDSGDEKLFF. The DNA of the CDR3 is TGTGCCAGCAGCGGGGAGGACAGTGGAGATGAAAAACTGTTTTTT.

This chain joins TRBV4-2 and TRBJ2-3, with 8 bases aligning to TRBD2. Germline values: CDR1 LGHNA, CDR2 YNFKEQ. The CDR3 runs 15 residues. The J segment lost 4 bases and the V segment lost 1 base, leaving 4 bases of the junction unmatched. For the CDR3, the DNA is TGTGCCAGCAGCCAAGCGGGGGGGGCGGCAGATACGCAGTATTTT. Its protein product is CASSQAGGAADTQYF.

This clonotype was recorded a few times. The genes are TRBV4-1 and TRBJ2-7; D is possibly TRBD1 (6 bases). V lost 1 base, J lost 2 bases, and 18 bases lay in between. The germline V gene has CDR1 MGHRA and CDR2 YSYEKL. There are 17 residues in the CDR3. The CDR3 DNA sequence: TGCGCCAGCAGCCAAGCGACCGGCCAGGGGCAGCCCTACGAGCAGTACTTC. Its protein product is CASSQATGQGQPYEQYF.

The gene calls are TRBV29-1 and TRBJ2-7; D might be TRBD1 (5 bases). This CDR3 contains 15 residues. Per germline, CDR1 SQVTM and CDR2 ANQGSEA. The V end lost 3 bases, the J end lost 2 bases, and 17 bases lay between the germline ends. CDR3 loop: CSVDLGQGMAYEQYF. CDR3 DNA: TGCAGCGTTGATCTTGGGCAGGGCATGGCCTACGAGCAGTACTTC.

This clonotype was observed a handful of times. V gene TRBV29-1 combines with J gene TRBJ2-7, with a weak D call TRBD2 (7 bases). The germline V gene encodes CDR1 SQVTM and CDR2 ANQGSEA. This CDR3 spans 13 amino acids. Trimming left V 4 bases short and J 4 bases short, with 14 bases between. The CDR3 spells CSVVKGGRYEQYF. The DNA for the CDR3 is TGCAGCGTTGTCAAGGGGGGGAGGTACGAGCAGTACTTC.

This chain joins TRBV12-3 or TRBV12-4 and TRBJ2-3; D is perhaps TRBD2 (5 bases). This CDR3 comprises 11 residues. Between the trimmed V and J ends, which lost 7 bases and 5 bases, there was a span of 7 bases. CDR3 amino acids: CASTRGDTQYF. The CDR3 nucleotides are TGTGCCAGCACCCGGGGAGATACGCAGTATTTT.

This clonotype came up many times. The chain joins TRBV4-2 to TRBJ2-5, with TRBD2 identical over 12 bases. Trimming cost V 0 bases and J 5 bases; bases outside gene matches: 4. Germline loops: CDR1 LGHNA, CDR2 YNFKEQ. The length of the CDR3 is 16 residues. This CDR3 reads CASSQEGTSGSETQYF. As DNA, the CDR3 is TGTGCCAGCAGCCAAGAGGGGACTAGCGGGTCTGAGACCCAGTACTTC.

The CDR3 region is CAISERLAGGPGETQYF. The CDR3 nucleotides are TGTGCCATCAGTGAGCGACTAGCGGGAGGGCCGGGAGAGACCCAGTACTTC. The chain employs TRBV10-3 and TRBJ2-5; 14 bases are a match to TRBD2. This CDR3 contains 17 residues. V lost 2 bases to trimming and J lost 4 bases; unmatched junction nucleotides: 6. Germline V gene sequence: CDR1 ENHRY, CDR2 SYGVKD.

This chain joins TRBV4-3 and TRBJ1-1, with D possibly being TRBD1 (6 bases). Trimming pared 6 bases from V and 1 base from J, leaving 18 bases between. Germline CDR1 reads LGHNA; CDR2 reads YSLEER. The CDR3 runs to 16 residues. In nucleotides, the CDR3 is TGCGCCAGCAGGGAAGCGGGGGCCCCCCCGAACACTGAAGCTTTCTTT. This gives the protein CASREAGAPPNTEAFF.

The chain is built from TRBV24-1 and TRBJ2-3; a weak D match, TRBD1 (6 bases). Germline V gene data show CDR1 as KGHDR and CDR2 as SFDVKD. This CDR3 comprises 14 residues. The V and J ends lost 2 bases and 5 bases respectively, with 10 bases between them. For the CDR3, the DNA is TGTGCCACCAGTGATTGGGCAGGGGTAGATACGCAGTATTTT. It translates to CATSDWAGVDTQYF.

This clonotype was observed a few times. The chain carries TRBV15 and TRBJ2-2; 7 bases agree with TRBD1. V trimming: 3 bases; J trimming: 0 bases; junction bases outside the gene matches: 4. This CDR3 has 16 residues. Germline loops: CDR1 LNHNV, CDR2 YYDKDF (reference sequence). The CDR3 nucleotides are TGTGCCACCAGCAGTGCAGGGGGTTCGAACACCGGGGAGCTGTTTTTT. As protein: CATSSAGGSNTGELFF.